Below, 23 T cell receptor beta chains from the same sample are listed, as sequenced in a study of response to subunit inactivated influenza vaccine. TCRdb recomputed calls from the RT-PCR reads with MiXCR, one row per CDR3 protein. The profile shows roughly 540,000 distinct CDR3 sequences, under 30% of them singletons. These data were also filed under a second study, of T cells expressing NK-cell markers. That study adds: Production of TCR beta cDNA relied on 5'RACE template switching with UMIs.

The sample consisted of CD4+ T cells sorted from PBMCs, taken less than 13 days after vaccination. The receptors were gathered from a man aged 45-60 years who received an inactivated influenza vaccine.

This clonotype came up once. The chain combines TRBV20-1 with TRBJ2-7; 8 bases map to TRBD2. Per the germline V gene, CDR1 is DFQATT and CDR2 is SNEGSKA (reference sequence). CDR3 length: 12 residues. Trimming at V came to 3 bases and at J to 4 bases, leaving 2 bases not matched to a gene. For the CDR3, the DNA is TGCAGTGCTAGTAGCGGGGCGTACGAGCAGTACTTC. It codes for CSASSGAYEQYF.

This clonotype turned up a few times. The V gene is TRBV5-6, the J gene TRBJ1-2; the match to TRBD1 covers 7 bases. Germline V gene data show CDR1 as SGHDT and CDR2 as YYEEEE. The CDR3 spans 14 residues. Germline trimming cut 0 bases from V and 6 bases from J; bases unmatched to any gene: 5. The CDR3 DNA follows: TGTGCCAGCAGCTTGGCCGACAGGGCCCATGGCTACACCTTC. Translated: CASSLADRAHGYTF.

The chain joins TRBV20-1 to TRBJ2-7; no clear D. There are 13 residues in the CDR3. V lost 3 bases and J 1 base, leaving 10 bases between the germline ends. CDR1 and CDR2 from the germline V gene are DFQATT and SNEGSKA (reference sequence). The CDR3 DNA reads TGCAGTGCTAGGGTCAGTTCGTCCTACGAGCAGTACTTC. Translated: CSARVSSSYEQYF.

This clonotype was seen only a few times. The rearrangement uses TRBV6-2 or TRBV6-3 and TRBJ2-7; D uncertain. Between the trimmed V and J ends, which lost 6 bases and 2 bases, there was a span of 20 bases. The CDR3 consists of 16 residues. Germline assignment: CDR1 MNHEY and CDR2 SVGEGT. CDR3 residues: CASRETLTLTPYEQYF. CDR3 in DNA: TGTGCCAGCAGGGAAACGTTGACTCTAACCCCCTACGAGCAGTACTTC.

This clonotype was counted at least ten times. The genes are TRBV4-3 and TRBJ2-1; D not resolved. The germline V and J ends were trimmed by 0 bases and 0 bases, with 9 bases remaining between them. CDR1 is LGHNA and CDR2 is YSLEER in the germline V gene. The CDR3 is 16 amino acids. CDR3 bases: TGCGCCAGCAGCCAAGATTATCCCTCCTCCTACAATGAGCAGTTCTTC. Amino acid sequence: CASSQDYPSSYNEQFF.

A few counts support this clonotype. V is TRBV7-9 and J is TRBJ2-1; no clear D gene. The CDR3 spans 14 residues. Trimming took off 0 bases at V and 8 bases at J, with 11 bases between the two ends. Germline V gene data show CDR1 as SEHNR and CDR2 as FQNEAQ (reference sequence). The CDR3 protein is CASSLAAMTYEQFF. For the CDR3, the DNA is TGTGCCAGCAGCTTAGCGGCAATGACTTATGAGCAGTTCTTC.

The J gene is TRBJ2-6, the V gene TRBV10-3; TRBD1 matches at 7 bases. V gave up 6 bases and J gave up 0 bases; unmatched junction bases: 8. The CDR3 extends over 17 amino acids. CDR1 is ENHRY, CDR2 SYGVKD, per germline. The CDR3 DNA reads TGTGCCATCAGCCCGGGACAGCTTACCTCTGGGGCCAACGTCCTGACTTTC. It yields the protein CAISPGQLTSGANVLTF.

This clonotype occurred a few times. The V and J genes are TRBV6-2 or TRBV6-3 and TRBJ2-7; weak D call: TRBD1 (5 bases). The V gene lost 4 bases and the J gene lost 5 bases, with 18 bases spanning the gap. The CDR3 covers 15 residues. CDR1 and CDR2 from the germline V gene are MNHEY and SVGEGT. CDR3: CASSFFSAGINEQYF. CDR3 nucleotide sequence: TGTGCCAGCAGTTTTTTTTCCGCAGGGATCAACGAGCAGTACTTC.

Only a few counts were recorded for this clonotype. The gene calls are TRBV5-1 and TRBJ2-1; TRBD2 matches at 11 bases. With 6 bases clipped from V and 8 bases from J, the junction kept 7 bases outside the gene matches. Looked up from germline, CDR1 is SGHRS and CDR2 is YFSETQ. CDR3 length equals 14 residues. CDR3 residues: CASTIAGGPYEQFF. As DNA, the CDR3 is TGCGCCAGCACTATAGCGGGAGGGCCGTATGAGCAGTTCTTC.

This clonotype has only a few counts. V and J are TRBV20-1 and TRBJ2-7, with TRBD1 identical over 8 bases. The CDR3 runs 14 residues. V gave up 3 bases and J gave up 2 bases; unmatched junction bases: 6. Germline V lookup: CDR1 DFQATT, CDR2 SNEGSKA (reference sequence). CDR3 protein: CSASRGQGPYEQYF. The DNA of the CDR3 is TGCAGTGCTAGCCGAGGACAGGGCCCCTACGAGCAGTACTTC.

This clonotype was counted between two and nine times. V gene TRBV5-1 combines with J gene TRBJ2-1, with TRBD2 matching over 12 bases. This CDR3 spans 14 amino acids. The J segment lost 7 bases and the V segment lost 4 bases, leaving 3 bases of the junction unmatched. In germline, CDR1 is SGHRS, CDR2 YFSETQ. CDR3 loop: CASSEGLAGNEQFF. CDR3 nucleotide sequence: TGCGCCAGCAGCGAGGGACTAGCGGGTAATGAGCAGTTCTTC. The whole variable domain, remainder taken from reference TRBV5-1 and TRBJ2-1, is KAGVTQTPRYLIKTRGQQVTLSCSPISGHRSVSWYQQTPGQGLQFLFEYFSETQRNKGNFPGRFSGRQFSNSRSEMNVSTLELGDSALYLCASSEGLAGNEQFFGPGTRLTVL.

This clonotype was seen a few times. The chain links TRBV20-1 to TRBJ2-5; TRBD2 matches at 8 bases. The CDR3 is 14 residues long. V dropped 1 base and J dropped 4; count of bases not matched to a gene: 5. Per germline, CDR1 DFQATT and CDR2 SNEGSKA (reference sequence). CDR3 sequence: CSARGQSGRETQYF. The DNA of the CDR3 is TGCAGTGCTAGAGGGCAGAGCGGGAGAGAGACCCAGTACTTC.

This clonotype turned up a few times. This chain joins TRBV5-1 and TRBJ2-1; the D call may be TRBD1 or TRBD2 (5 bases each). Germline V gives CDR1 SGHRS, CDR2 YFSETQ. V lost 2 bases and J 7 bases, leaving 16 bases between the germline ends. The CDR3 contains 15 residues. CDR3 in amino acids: CASSFGAGTKNEQFF. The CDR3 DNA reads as TGCGCCAGCAGCTTCGGCGCAGGGACGAAAAATGAGCAGTTCTTC.

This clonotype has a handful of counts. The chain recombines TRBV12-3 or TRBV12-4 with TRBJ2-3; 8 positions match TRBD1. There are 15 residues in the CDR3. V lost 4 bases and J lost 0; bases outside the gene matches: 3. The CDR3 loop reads CASSSRTGSTDTQYF. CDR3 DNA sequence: TGTGCCAGCAGTTCCCGGACAGGGAGCACAGATACGCAGTATTTT.

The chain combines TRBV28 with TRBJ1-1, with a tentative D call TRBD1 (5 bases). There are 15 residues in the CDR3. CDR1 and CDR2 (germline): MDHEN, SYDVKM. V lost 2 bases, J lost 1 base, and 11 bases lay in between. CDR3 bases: TGTGCCAGCAGTTTAAATCCAGGGCAGAACACTGAAGCTTTCTTT. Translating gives CASSLNPGQNTEAFF.

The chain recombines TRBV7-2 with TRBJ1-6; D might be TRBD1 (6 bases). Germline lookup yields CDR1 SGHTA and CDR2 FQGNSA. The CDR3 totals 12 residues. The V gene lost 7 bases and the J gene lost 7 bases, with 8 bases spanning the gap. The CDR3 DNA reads TGTGCCAGCAACGACAGGAATTCACCCCTCCACTTT. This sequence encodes CASNDRNSPLHF. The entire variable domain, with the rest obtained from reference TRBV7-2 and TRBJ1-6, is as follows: GAGVSQSPSNKVTEKGKDVELRCDPISGHTALYWYRQSLGQGLEFLIYFQGNSAPDKSGLPSDRFSAERTGGSVSTLTIQRTQQEDSAVYLCASNDRNSPLHFGNGTRLTVT.

The CDR3 DNA reads TGCAGCGTTGACGTTGGCAGGGGCAATGAGCAGTTCTTC. Amino acid sequence: CSVDVGRGNEQFF. This sequence joins TRBV29-1 and TRBJ2-1; possibly TRBD1 for D (6 bases). The CDR3 totals 13 residues. The V gene lost 3 bases and the J gene lost 6 bases, with 12 bases spanning the gap. Germline loops: CDR1 SQVTM, CDR2 ANQGSEA.

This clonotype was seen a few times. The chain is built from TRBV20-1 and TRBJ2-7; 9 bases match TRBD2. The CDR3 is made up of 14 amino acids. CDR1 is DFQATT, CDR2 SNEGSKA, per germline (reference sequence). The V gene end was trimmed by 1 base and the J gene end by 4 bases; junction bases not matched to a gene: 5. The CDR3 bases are TGCAGTGCTAGAGTAGGTAGCGGGAGTTACGAGCAGTACTTC. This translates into CSARVGSGSYEQYF.

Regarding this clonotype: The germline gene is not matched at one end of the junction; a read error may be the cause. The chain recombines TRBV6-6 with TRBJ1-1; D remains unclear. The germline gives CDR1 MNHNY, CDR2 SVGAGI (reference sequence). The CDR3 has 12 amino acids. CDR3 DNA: TGTGCCAGCAGTTACTTGAACGCTGAAGCTTTCTTT. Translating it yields CASSYLNAEAFF.

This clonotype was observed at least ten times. In nucleotides, the CDR3 is TGCAGTGCTAGAGACATGGTACGGCAGGGACCCAACTATGGCTACACCTTC. Amino acids: CSARDMVRQGPNYGYTF. The chain links TRBV20-1 to TRBJ1-2; the D gene is possibly TRBD1 (5 bases). CDR3 length equals 17 residues. Looked up from germline, CDR1 is DFQATT and CDR2 is SNEGSKA (reference sequence). V was pared by 0 bases and J by 2 bases, with 19 bases between.

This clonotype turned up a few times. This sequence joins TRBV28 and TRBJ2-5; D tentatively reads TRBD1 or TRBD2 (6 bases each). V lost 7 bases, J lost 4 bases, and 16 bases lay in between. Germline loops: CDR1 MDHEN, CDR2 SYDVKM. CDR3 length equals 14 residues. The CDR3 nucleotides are TGTGCCAGCACGATTACAGGGAGGATAGAGACCCAGTACTTC. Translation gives CASTITGRIETQYF. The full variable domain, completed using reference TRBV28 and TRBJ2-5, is DVKVTQSSRYLVKRTGEKVFLECVQDMDHENMFWYRQDPGLGLRLIYFSYDVKMKEKGDIPEGYSVSREKKERFSLILESASTNQTSMYLCASTITGRIETQYFGPGTRLLVL.

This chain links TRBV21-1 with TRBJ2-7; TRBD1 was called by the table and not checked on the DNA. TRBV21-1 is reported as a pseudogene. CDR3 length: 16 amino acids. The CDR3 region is CASSTQGVSSSYEQYF. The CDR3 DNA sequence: TGTGCCAGCAGCACTCAAGGGGTCAGCTCCTCCTACGAGCAGTACTTC.

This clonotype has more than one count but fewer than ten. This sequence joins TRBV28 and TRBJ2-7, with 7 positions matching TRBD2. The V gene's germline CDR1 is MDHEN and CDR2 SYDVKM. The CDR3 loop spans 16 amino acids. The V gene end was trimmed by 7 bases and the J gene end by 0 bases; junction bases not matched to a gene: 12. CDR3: CASTPRGAGSSYEQYF. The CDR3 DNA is TGTGCCAGCACTCCTAGAGGAGCGGGAAGCTCCTACGAGCAGTACTTC.